The entry below gives a single T cell receptor (beta chain) sequence along with its context. This clone was found once. Its antigen remains undetermined. No quality values exist for individual bases; no much larger clone is one base distant. These data belong to a study of cytomegalovirus exposure and HLA in healthy donors (dated by TCRdb to the late 2010s). Regarding the study in general: According to an earlier analysis of several hundred of the donors, 150 million to 200 million T cells yielded roughly 110 million unique TCR beta sequences and about 300 Gb of sequence data. Approximately 300 gigabases of sequencing data and around 80 million unique TCR sequences made up an early release that covered several hundred HLA-typed donors. Of the roughly 400 genotyped donors, around 81% fell in the genetic ancestry cluster associated with self-reported Caucasian donors. The study aimed to test whether signatures of past pathogen exposure could be identified by cataloging public T cell receptors. The study used immunosequencing to profile the T cell repertoires of approximately 640 subjects and linked those repertoires to cytomegalovirus serostatus. A separate validation cohort of roughly 120 different subjects was used in addition to the roughly 700-subject first cohort. To predict cytomegalovirus infection status, the study brought together high-throughput TCR immunosequencing, statistical association of individual TCRs with disease status, and machine learning. A later analysis re-examined previously published TCR beta repertoires from 610 or so donors and added high-resolution HLA genotyping to investigate patterns of TCR occurrence. In the later analysis, no new phenotypic data were used to find candidate immune exposures; instead, reliance was placed on TCR beta sequences and their occurrence across donors. An earlier analysis of approximately 580 of the donors used high-throughput TCR beta sequencing to judge whether each TCR beta V gene segment behaved as functional or pseudogenic. Alongside the repertoire data, information on donor age, sex, ethnicity and CMV serostatus was compiled. Genome-wide SNP genotypes for about 65% of the 666 donors were used in a later genetic analysis, which treated that subset as a discovery cohort. All discovery cohort repertoires had been generated on a single sequencing platform. HLA typing covered class I and class II loci at four-digit resolution. The number of donors typed differed by locus, with 629-630 for A, B, C, DRB1 and DQB1, roughly 520 for DQA1, about 610 for DPA1, and 472 for DPB1. Four or five DR-DQ haplotypes were treated as single units for association and clustering because of strong linkage in the cohort. On average, about 200,000 unique TCR beta nucleotide sequences were sequenced per donor among a few hundred genotyped donors of the cohort, with around 19% of those sequences being non-productive. What the research found in general, with its limitations: A further reported finding was that TCR beta sequences accurately predicted the HLA-A and HLA-B alleles for most subjects in the first cohort. When HLA alleles, especially DR and DQ, strongly co-occurred, attributing TCR associations to individual alleles was difficult. It was suggested by the authors that the approach could potentially be generalized to other disease states and immunological phenotypes. For the cohort, immune exposure information was limited to CMV serostatus. Most TCR sequences were observed very rarely across donors, whereas some public TCRs were present in many individuals. A cluster of highly shared sequence variants was judged likely to be a technical artifact of the sequencing pipeline. At a false discovery rate of 0.05, a later analysis linked approximately 18,000 TCR beta sequences to specific HLA alleles. Because HLA typing was unavailable for some donors at each locus, only the typed subset was used in association tests. A later analysis found that HLA-associated TCR beta chains were more clonally expanded and had lower generation probabilities than equally common non-associated chains. The study gave a list of roughly 150 TCR beta chains associated with cytomegalovirus. Several of the top co-occurrence clusters appeared to be linked to parvovirus B19, influenza, CMV and Epstein-Barr virus, according to a later analysis. A few of the identified cytomegalovirus-associated TCR beta chains were confirmed in vitro to be specific for cytomegalovirus antigens. A later genetic analysis associated a missense DCLRE1C variant with V-gene and J-gene trimming of TCR beta chains, and an independent cohort replicated the association. In this cohort, only TCR beta chains were sequenced, and detectable features were limited by the absence of alpha or paired-chain data. Correlated functional status among segregating V segments might reflect linkage disequilibrium, but an unknown experimental factor could not be ruled out. An earlier analysis of approximately 590 of the donors showed that most TCR beta V segments appeared in productive rearrangements either about 87% or about 30% of the time, which broadly matched IMGT annotations. According to a later analysis, TCR association rates differed among HLA loci, with DRB1 alleles showing the most associated TCRs and HLA-C alleles showing the fewest. In a later analysis, most CMV-associated TCR beta chains were found to appear HLA-restricted, with HLA associations seemingly driven largely by CMV exposure. A later genetic analysis reported fewer N-insertions in productive TCRs among donors in an Asian-associated ancestry cluster than the approximately 700-donor mean. Presence/absence analyses assumed roughly uniform sequencing depth across donors, an assumption that may not hold. In both the original and validation cohorts, the classifier was reported to diagnose cytomegalovirus status with high specificity and sensitivity. The earlier analysis of 450 to 700 of the donors excluded roughly 17 rarely observed V segments, including chromosome 9 orphons, because counts were too low.

The cohort was made up of approximately 700 healthy bone marrow donors. Cohort members were all nominally healthy when sampled, although unrecorded immune exposures were likely present. The donor was CMV seropositive and was included in the group of approximately 310 seropositive cohort members. Each donor provided a peripheral blood sample, and peripheral blood mononuclear cells were used for TCR beta sequencing. The Qiagen DNeasy Blood Extraction Kit was used to extract genomic DNA from the blood cell samples. The method behind the library was the immunoSEQ multiplex PCR assay. For the multiplex PCR, a mixture combining 60 forward primers for TCR Vbeta segments and 13 reverse primers for TCR Jbeta segments was used. The CDR3 region of rearranged TCR beta genes was amplified from genomic DNA by a multiplex PCR assay. The amplified TCR beta libraries were sequenced on the Illumina HiSeq System as 87-base-pair reads. As for the original processing: A later analysis counted 75 million to 100 million unique TCR beta chains across the 690 or so repertoires, and 9 million to 14 million of these chains were shared by at least two donors. To remove PCR and sequencing errors, raw reads were error-corrected and collapsed into unique sequences using a nearest-neighbor algorithm that merged closely related sequences. To assign V, D and J gene segments, CDR3 sequences were aligned to IMGT reference sequences. For a sequence to be retained, a match of at least six nucleotides to both a V gene segment and a J gene segment was required. Rearrangements were classified as productive when the CDR3 lacked stop codons and remained in frame with V and J, and all other rearrangements were classified as non-productive. Following IMGT convention, CDR3 was defined as the stretch from the second conserved V-encoded cysteine up to the conserved J-encoded phenylalanine. The earlier analysis of 550 to 650 of the donors excluded any sequence lacking an unambiguous match to a single V gene segment. In an earlier analysis of around 600 of the donors, V segments were called functional above 56.7% productive rearrangements and were called segregating when the between-donor standard deviation exceeded 5%. A statistical classification framework was built for diagnosing cytomegalovirus status from the catalog of TCR beta chain sequences. In a later analysis, TCR nucleotide sequences were compared against IMGT/GENE-DB human TR gene sequences so that V and J genes could be assigned. Using the TCRdist pipeline, a later analysis assigned CDR3 sequences along with most-parsimonious VDJ recombination scenarios. In a later analysis, each TCR beta chain was defined by its CDR3 amino acid sequence together with its V-gene family, and reads lacking a unique V-gene family were excluded. As a way to deal with suspected cross-contamination and a sequencing artifact, a later analysis dropped 450 to 600 nucleotide sequences that were highly shared and had low generation probability. In a later analysis, a clonal expansion index was calculated for each public chain from normalized within-repertoire ranks of inferred template counts. Generation probabilities in a later analysis came from a VDJ recombination model fitted to out-of-frame rearrangements, and those results were checked against IGoR. In a later analysis, TCR-TCR, TCR-HLA and TCR-CMV co-occurrence was scored with hypergeometric tests, and a repertoire-size bias correction was applied to TCR pairs. False discovery rates were estimated in a later analysis by permuting HLA or CMV assignments 20 times. In a later analysis, co-occurring TCRs were grouped with DBSCAN, and TCRdist sequence similarity was added when clustering was performed within HLA-allele-positive subsets. For co-occurrence clustering, repertoires with fewer than 30,000 or more than 120,000 public chains were excluded, along with five repertoires with anomalous nucleotide sharing. In TCRdb, the immuneACCESS table is reduced to in-frame sequences with V and J assigned. These tables do not hold every clone; where another copy was compared, an unresolved V gene accounts for under half, and the others remain unexplained. Clone size and V and J calls were adopted from that table, with D and trimming inferred from the DNA. The sample includes about 96,000 clones, with around 79% observed a single time. The biggest ten clones account for 2.5% to 3.5% of the sample.

The specimen sequenced was PBMCs. The clonotype was recovered from a female donor in good health and CMV-seropositive.

The CDR3 protein is CASSSQGRGGRNEQFF. The DNA sequence reads TGTGCCAGCTCCTCCCAGGGGAGGGGTGGAAGGAATGAGCAGTTCTTC. Recombination connected TRBV18 to TRBJ2-1; possibly the D gene is TRBD2, per 7 matching bases. V and J lose 6 bases and 7 bases, and a span of 22 bases separates them. In the germline V gene, CDR1 corresponds to KGHSH and CDR2 to LQKENI. Including the terminal cysteine and phenylalanine, the CDR3 comprises 16 residues. Of all the DNA, just the CDR3 is kept, 48 bases in frame from base 1.